This T cell receptor (beta chain) appears in the sequencing data of a study of PD-L1 blockade in urothelial cancer (TCRdb year 2017). General notes on the study: All patients started therapy around 2014 and received atezolizumab 1,200 mg intravenously every 3 weeks. TCR sequencing covered pretreatment tumor samples and matched, serially collected peripheral blood taken before and after atezolizumab treatment. Patients had an ECOG performance status of 0 or 1 and had received between 0 and 3 prior chemotherapy regimens. Twenty-nine patients had pretreatment blood TCR-seq, about 25 had at least one posttreatment blood collection, and about 25 had tumor TCR-seq. Whole exome sequencing and RNA sequencing of pretreatment tumors were performed alongside TCR sequencing in the same patients. An exploratory multi-omic analysis was conducted of the somatic, immune and clinical correlates of response to PD-L1 blockade with atezolizumab in urothelial cancer. Blood samples were analyzed at two time points: 3 weeks after treatment start (second dose) and 6 weeks after treatment start. Durable clinical benefit was defined as a progression-free survival longer than 6 months, and TCR features were additionally tested against progression-free survival and overall survival. About 85% of the roughly 29 patients were identified as males with urothelial cancer of bladder origin, and a prior smoking history was reported by 18 of 29 patients. Blood samples gave a median of approximately 150,000 T cells and tens of thousands of unique TCRs, with a median clonality of approximately 0.08. Durable clinical benefit was achieved by nine patients but not by the remaining 20.

Synthetic TCR analog templates were spiked into each PCR so that absolute template abundance could be estimated from read counts. Using the immunoSEQ assay, TCRbeta CDR3 regions were amplified from genomic DNA with bias-controlled V and J gene primers. Sequencing of rearranged TCRbeta segments was done at approximately 20X coverage. Per the source publication's procedure: Sequencing errors were corrected by clustering, and CDR3s were annotated against IMGT so that V, D and J genes could be assigned. Downstream analyses used only productive TCRbeta rearrangements, leaving out any out-of-frame or stop-codon sequences. Clonality was computed as one minus Shannon entropy normalized by the log of the number of unique productive sequences. Clones differing between time points or between blood and tumor were identified using Fisher's exact test with Benjamini-Hochberg correction, with an adjusted p below 0.01 applied as the threshold. In TCRdb, the immuneACCESS table is reduced to in-frame sequences with V and J assigned. These tables do not hold every clone; where another copy was compared, an unresolved V gene accounts for under half, and the others remain unexplained. V and J calls and clone size follow that table, whereas D and trimming were derived from the DNA. The sample profile shows 40,000 to 50,000 clones; approximately 86% of them were found once. Over 9.5% of the sample goes to the ten largest clones.

The CDR3 numbers 16 residues from cysteine through phenylalanine. CDR3 DNA only is kept here, 48 bases in frame from base 1. Via the germline V gene, CDR1 is SGHTA and CDR2 FQGNSA. V loses 6 bases at its end and J loses 7 bases; junction bases beyond the gene matches: 8. On the study overall, not on this receptor specifically: Because of the small sample size (n of about 29) and the many exploratory analyses performed, the results are intended to be regarded as hypothesis-generating. Greater expansion of tumor-associated TCR clones in peripheral blood 3 weeks after the start of treatment was observed in patients with durable benefit (n ≈ 24, p = 0.022). A pretreatment peripheral blood TCR clonality below the median was linked to improved progression-free and overall survival.

Concerning this clone: Which antigen it targets is not known. The record has no base qualities; no much larger clone is one base away.

The time point label, read with the paper, signifies: peripheral blood 6 weeks after treatment start. The cohort comprised fewer than 35 patients with locally advanced or metastatic urothelial carcinoma treated at Memorial Sloan Kettering on a trial protocol. Peripheral blood mononuclear cells were collected pretreatment and during treatment, at between 1 and 8 total time points per patient. The Qiagen DNeasy Blood extraction kit was used to purify genomic DNA from total PBMCs and tumor samples. PBMCs were collected pretreatment and during treatment, and were isolated and stored as previously described.

The sequence joins TRBV7-2 to TRBJ2-1; 14 bases in the junction line up with TRBD2. The TCR comes from a man in his 60s with urothelial cancer. The material sequenced was PBMCs, taken around atezolizumab (anti-PD-L1) treatment. CDR3 loop: CASSSRLAGGRNEQFF. The DNA sequence follows: TGTGCCAGCAGTTCGAGACTAGCGGGGGGGCGTAATGAGCAGTTCTTC.